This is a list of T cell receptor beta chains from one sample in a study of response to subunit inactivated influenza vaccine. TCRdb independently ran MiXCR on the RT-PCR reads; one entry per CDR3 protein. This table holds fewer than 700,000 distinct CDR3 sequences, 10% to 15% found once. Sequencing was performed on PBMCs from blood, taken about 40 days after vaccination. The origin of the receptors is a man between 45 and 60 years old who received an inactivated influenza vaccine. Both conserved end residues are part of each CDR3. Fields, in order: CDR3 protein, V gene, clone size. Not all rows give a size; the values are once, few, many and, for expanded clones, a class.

CATQRSRGTDTQYF | TRBV12-3/TRBV12-4 | -
CASSFKLAGAYNEQFF | TRBV5-1 | many
CASTVTRDSPLHF | TRBV6-2/TRBV6-3 | -
CASSLMGSDEQYF | TRBV7-2 | -
CASSVDLDEQFF | TRBV9 | -
CASSFQQENEKLFF | TRBV12-3/TRBV12-4 | few
CASSNGLAGTDTQYF | TRBV6-2/TRBV6-3 | many
CASSPSRQGGTGELFF | TRBV12-3/TRBV12-4 | few
CSARFDRAALTSYEQYF | TRBV20-1 | few
CASSQVASLAGAPGANVLTF | TRBV4-3 | few
CASSLGLGSPLHF | TRBV7-8 | -
CASSWGGGPGQETQYF | TRBV28 | -
CASSQGGWSYEQYF | TRBV14 | few
CASRTGGGGFTEAFF | TRBV7-2 | -
CASSFRTGAQPQHF | TRBV5-4 | -
CATEGRVETQYF | TRBV28 | many
CSVVESYEQYF | TRBV29-1 | few
CSASVAGGSYNEQFF | TRBV20-1 | few
CASIVGRDRASGELFF | TRBV7-8 | -
CASSLVGFRTDTQYF | TRBV7-2 | many
CSVTGTGSYNEQFF | TRBV20-1 | few
CASSWLGPQETQYF | TRBV7-8 | few
CASRTLAGNPYNEQFF | TRBV6-1 | -
CSAQGGGLSSYNEQFF | TRBV20-1 | many
CASSLEDRLYNEQFF | TRBV5-6 | few
CSARDLMESAGEQYF | TRBV20-1 | few
CASSAVQGFTGELFF | TRBV12-3/TRBV12-4 | many
CASRRQVLSTGELFF | TRBV19 | -
CASSDVIYEQYF | TRBV6-2/TRBV6-3 | -